This is a list of T cell receptor beta chains from one sample in a study of control samples from healthy donors and cancer patients. Measured with immunoSEQ multiplex PCR; TCRdb has only the in-frame clones, and not every one. Among 400,000 to 450,000 clones listed, about 93% were seen once. The sequencing input was PBMCs. All receptors derive from a man aged 35 to 55 with head and neck cancer. The CDR3 runs from the conserved cysteine through the conserved F or W. D genes are given only for firm matches. Size is omitted from some rows. Given values are once, few, many or a class for expanded clones.

abundance: NA; d_gene: TRBD2; j_gene: TRBJ2-7; v_gene: TRBV2; CDR3nt: TGTGCCAGCAGGGAACTAGCGGGAGTTGCCTACGAGCAGTACTTC; CDR3aa: CASRELAGVAYEQYF
abundance: NA; d_gene: TRBD1; j_gene: TRBJ1-2; v_gene: TRBV7-9; CDR3nt: TGTGCCAGCAGCTTAGGACAGGGGAATGGCTACACCTTC; CDR3aa: CASSLGQGNGYTF
abundance: NA; d_gene: NA; j_gene: TRBJ2-7; v_gene: TRBV20-1; CDR3nt: TGCAGTGCCAGAGAGGGGGGCGAGCAGTACTTC; CDR3aa: CSAREGGEQYF
abundance: once; d_gene: NA; j_gene: TRBJ2-2; v_gene: TRBV9; CDR3nt: TGTGCCAGCAGCGTAGTAGCTAGCGCGAACACCGGGGAGCTGTTTTTT; CDR3aa: CASSVVASANTGELFF
abundance: NA; d_gene: NA; j_gene: TRBJ1-4; v_gene: TRBV3-1/TRBV3-2; CDR3nt: TGTGCCAGCAGCCAAGAGTTTTACGAAAAACTGTTTTTT; CDR3aa: CASSQEFYEKLFF
abundance: NA; d_gene: TRBD1; j_gene: TRBJ1-4; v_gene: TRBV19; CDR3nt: TGTGCCAGTAGTACTCCTGCCCGGGACAGGTTTAATGAAAAACTGTTTTTT; CDR3aa: CASSTPARDRFNEKLFF
abundance: NA; d_gene: NA; j_gene: TRBJ2-5; v_gene: TRBV3-1/TRBV3-2; CDR3nt: TGTGCCAGCAAGACGGGAGCCCGTGAGACCCAGTACTTC; CDR3aa: CASKTGARETQYF
abundance: NA; d_gene: NA; j_gene: TRBJ2-7; v_gene: TRBV10-3; CDR3nt: TGTGCCATCAGTGACTCCCAACAGGGTGGCTACGAGCAGTACTTC; CDR3aa: CAISDSQQGGYEQYF
abundance: NA; d_gene: TRBD1; j_gene: TRBJ2-7; v_gene: TRBV6-5; CDR3nt: TGTGCCAGCAGCATTGACAGGGGCCTCTCCTACGAGCAGTACTTC; CDR3aa: CASSIDRGLSYEQYF
abundance: NA; d_gene: NA; j_gene: TRBJ1-2; v_gene: TRBV6-5; CDR3nt: TGTGCCAGCAGAGCCTCCGGGACCAACTATGGCTACACCTTC; CDR3aa: CASRASGTNYGYTF
abundance: NA; d_gene: NA; j_gene: TRBJ2-1; v_gene: TRBV11-2; CDR3nt: TGTGCCAGCAGCTTAGGCTCTAACCAGCAGTTCTTC; CDR3aa: CASSLGSNQQFF
abundance: NA; d_gene: NA; j_gene: TRBJ1-1; v_gene: TRBV29-1; CDR3nt: TGCAGCGCCCCAAACAGGGCGGGGAACACTGAAGCTTTCTTT; CDR3aa: CSAPNRAGNTEAFF
abundance: NA; d_gene: NA; j_gene: TRBJ1-1; v_gene: TRBV6-5; CDR3nt: TGTGCCAGCAGTTACTGGCGGGGGATCGGCACTGAAGCTTTCTTT; CDR3aa: CASSYWRGIGTEAFF
abundance: NA; d_gene: NA; j_gene: TRBJ2-6; v_gene: TRBV5-4; CDR3nt: TGTGCCAGCTCGGCCGGGACCGATGAATCTGGGGCCAACGTCCTGACTTTC; CDR3aa: CASSAGTDESGANVLTF
abundance: NA; d_gene: NA; j_gene: TRBJ1-1; v_gene: TRBV7-2; CDR3nt: TGTGCCAGCAGCTTAGCAGGGGGGTATAGCACTGAAGCTTTCTTT; CDR3aa: CASSLAGGYSTEAFF
abundance: NA; d_gene: TRBD1; j_gene: TRBJ2-7; v_gene: TRBV7-2; CDR3nt: TGTGCCAGCAGCTTTTTACGGGACAGCCCCTACGAGCAGTACTTC; CDR3aa: CASSFLRDSPYEQYF
abundance: NA; d_gene: NA; j_gene: TRBJ1-1; v_gene: TRBV10-3; CDR3nt: TGTGCCATCAGTGAGGAGGGGATGAACACTGAAGCTTTCTTT; CDR3aa: CAISEEGMNTEAFF
abundance: NA; d_gene: TRBD2; j_gene: TRBJ2-1; v_gene: TRBV3-1/TRBV3-2; CDR3nt: TGTGCCAGCAGCCCTCGGGGGGGCCTGAAAAATGAGCAGTTCTTC; CDR3aa: CASSPRGGLKNEQFF
abundance: NA; d_gene: TRBD1; j_gene: TRBJ1-2; v_gene: TRBV19; CDR3nt: TGTGCCTCACTACCCGACGGAACAGGGGACAACTATGGCTACACCTTC; CDR3aa: CASLPDGTGDNYGYTF
abundance: once; d_gene: NA; j_gene: TRBJ1-5; v_gene: TRBV28; CDR3nt: TGTGCCAGCAGACAAAGAGACGGGGGGAGCAATCAGCCCCAGCATTTT; CDR3aa: CASRQRDGGSNQPQHF
abundance: NA; d_gene: NA; j_gene: TRBJ2-7; v_gene: TRBV3-1/TRBV3-2; CDR3nt: TGTGCCAGCAGCCACACGGGGCCGACCTACGAGCAGTACTTC; CDR3aa: CASSHTGPTYEQYF
abundance: NA; d_gene: TRBD2; j_gene: TRBJ2-5; v_gene: TRBV28; CDR3nt: TGTGCCAGCAGACCGGGGGGGCAAGAGACCCAGTACTTC; CDR3aa: CASRPGGQETQYF
abundance: few; d_gene: TRBD1; j_gene: TRBJ1-2; v_gene: TRBV2; CDR3nt: TGTGCCAGCAGTGCCGGGGACAGGGGCTATGGCTACACCTTC; CDR3aa: CASSAGDRGYGYTF
abundance: NA; d_gene: NA; j_gene: TRBJ2-3; v_gene: TRBV5-1; CDR3nt: TGCGCCAGCATTTCGGGCGTTATAAGCACAGATACGCAGTATTTT; CDR3aa: CASISGVISTDTQYF
abundance: NA; d_gene: NA; j_gene: TRBJ1-4; v_gene: TRBV5-1; CDR3nt: TGCGCCAGCAGCCCAGAGACGGGAGGGACTAATGAAAAACTGTTTTTT; CDR3aa: CASSPETGGTNEKLFF
abundance: NA; d_gene: NA; j_gene: TRBJ2-1; v_gene: TRBV5-1; CDR3nt: TGCGCCAGCAGCTTGGTTAACACCGACTACAATGAGCAGTTCTTC; CDR3aa: CASSLVNTDYNEQFF
abundance: NA; d_gene: NA; j_gene: TRBJ1-6; v_gene: TRBV7-8; CDR3nt: TGTGCCAGCAGCCCAGGGACGGCGAGGGGTTCACCCCTCCACTTT; CDR3aa: CASSPGTARGSPLHF
abundance: NA; d_gene: TRBD2; j_gene: TRBJ2-1; v_gene: TRBV7-9; CDR3nt: TGTGCCAGCAGCCAGCCGGGACTAGCGGGAGAGCAGTTCTTC; CDR3aa: CASSQPGLAGEQFF
abundance: few; d_gene: TRBD2; j_gene: TRBJ2-1; v_gene: TRBV27; CDR3nt: TGTGCCAGCAGTTTGAGTAGCGGGGGGGTCTACAATGAGCAGTTCTTC; CDR3aa: CASSLSSGGVYNEQFF
abundance: NA; d_gene: NA; j_gene: TRBJ1-4; v_gene: TRBV29-1; CDR3nt: TGCAGCGTTAGCAGGGATGAAAAACTGTTTTTT; CDR3aa: CSVSRDEKLFF
abundance: NA; d_gene: NA; j_gene: TRBJ1-2; v_gene: TRBV25-1; CDR3nt: TGTGCCAGCCGAACAGGGAACCACTATGGCTACACCTTC; CDR3aa: CASRTGNHYGYTF
abundance: NA; d_gene: NA; j_gene: TRBJ1-1; v_gene: TRBV5-5; CDR3nt: TGTGCCAGCAGTGCTTCAGATATTAACACTGAAGCTTTCTTT; CDR3aa: CASSASDINTEAFF
abundance: NA; d_gene: NA; j_gene: TRBJ1-5; v_gene: TRBV2; CDR3nt: TGTGCCAGCAGGGGAGACAGCCCCAATCAGCCCCAGCATTTT; CDR3aa: CASRGDSPNQPQHF
abundance: NA; d_gene: TRBD1; j_gene: TRBJ1-1; v_gene: TRBV14; CDR3nt: TGTGCCAGCAGCCCATCCCCTCTCCCTACAGGGGGGACTGAAGCTTTCTTT; CDR3aa: CASSPSPLPTGGTEAFF
abundance: NA; d_gene: NA; j_gene: TRBJ2-1; v_gene: TRBV24-1; CDR3nt: TGTGCCACCAGTGATTTGTCCGGCAAAAATGAGCAGTTCTTC; CDR3aa: CATSDLSGKNEQFF
abundance: NA; d_gene: NA; j_gene: TRBJ1-1; v_gene: TRBV6-5; CDR3nt: TGTGCCAGCAGGAATGCGGAGGTTAACACTGAAGCTTTCTTT; CDR3aa: CASRNAEVNTEAFF
abundance: NA; d_gene: NA; j_gene: TRBJ2-7; v_gene: TRBV6-5; CDR3nt: TGTGCCAGCAGCGATCAAGGGACTTCTTACGAGCAGTACTTC; CDR3aa: CASSDQGTSYEQYF
abundance: NA; d_gene: TRBD2; j_gene: TRBJ2-4; v_gene: TRBV5-5; CDR3nt: TGTGCCAGCAGCTTACCCGCGGGGGAAAACATTCAGTACTTC; CDR3aa: CASSLPAGENIQYF
abundance: NA; d_gene: NA; j_gene: TRBJ1-5; v_gene: TRBV3-1/TRBV3-2; CDR3nt: TGTGCCAGCAGCTTTAGGGGTCAGCCCCAGCATTTT; CDR3aa: CASSFRGQPQHF
abundance: NA; d_gene: NA; j_gene: TRBJ1-3; v_gene: TRBV9; CDR3nt: TGTGCCAGCAGCCCAGGGGAGGGAAACACCATATATTTT; CDR3aa: CASSPGEGNTIYF
abundance: NA; d_gene: TRBD1; j_gene: TRBJ1-1; v_gene: TRBV7-9; CDR3nt: TGTGCCAGCAGCACCCGGACAGGGGGAGACGCTGAAGCTTTCTTT; CDR3aa: CASSTRTGGDAEAFF
abundance: NA; d_gene: TRBD2; j_gene: TRBJ2-1; v_gene: TRBV27; CDR3nt: TGTGCCAGCAGTGGGTTAGCGGGATGGTCCTACAATGAGCAGTTCTTC; CDR3aa: CASSGLAGWSYNEQFF